Below, 8 T cell receptor beta chains from the same sample are listed, as sequenced in a study of blood T cells in healthy people across ages. Using a J-beta primer mix together with a sample-barcoded 5' primer, a second PCR was run for 7 to 11 cycles. One entry per CDR3 protein results from TCRdb running MiXCR on the 5' RACE reads. The data show about 1 million distinct CDR3 sequences, around 25% seen once. Separately, the same data were catalogued under a study of T cells of mothers and their children.

Sequencing was carried out using blood. The source is a girl aged 2-10 years in good health.

The J gene is TRBJ2-3, the V gene TRBV10-2; 11 positions agree with TRBD2. CDR3 length equals 18 residues. Germline values: CDR1 WSHSY, CDR2 SAAADI. V lost 5 bases to trimming and J lost 2 bases; unmatched junction nucleotides: 12. In DNA, the CDR3 is TGCGCCAGCAGTAACATCTTAGCGGGAGGGCGTCCCACAGATACGCAGTATTTT. This codes for CASSNILAGGRPTDTQYF.

This sequence joins TRBV5-1 and TRBJ1-2; unclear D gene. This CDR3 has 16 residues. From germline, CDR1 is SGHRS and CDR2 YFSETQ. V lost 3 bases, J lost 4 bases, and 19 bases lay in between. The CDR3: CASSSPELRTSYGYTF. CDR3 DNA: TGCGCCAGCAGCTCGCCTGAATTGAGGACCTCCTATGGCTACACCTTC. The whole variable domain, filled in from reference TRBV5-1 and TRBJ1-2, reads KAGVTQTPRYLIKTRGQQVTLSCSPISGHRSVSWYQQTPGQGLQFLFEYFSETQRNKGNFPGRFSGRQFSNSRSEMNVSTLELGDSALYLCASSSPELRTSYGYTFGSGTRLTVV.

This clonotype was observed a few times. V gene TRBV29-1 combines with J gene TRBJ1-2, with TRBD1 identical over 9 bases. Germline V gene sequence: CDR1 SQVTM, CDR2 ANQGSEA. The trim removed 4 bases at V and 0 bases at J, leaving 3 bases unmatched. The CDR3 is made up of 14 amino acids. CDR3 region: CSVAGQGANYGYTF. The CDR3 DNA sequence: TGCAGCGTTGCGGGACAGGGAGCTAACTATGGCTACACCTTC.

In this sample, this clonotype turned up a few times. The rearrangement links TRBV29-1 to TRBJ2-1; a possible D gene is TRBD2 (5 bases). Trimming cost V 7 bases and J 2 bases, with 12 bases left between them. CDR1 is SQVTM and CDR2 is ANQGSEA in the germline V gene. This CDR3 is 13 amino acids long. The CDR3 loop reads CSALTGTYNEQFF. The CDR3 DNA follows: TGCAGCGCCCTGACCGGGACCTACAATGAGCAGTTCTTC.

This clonotype has only a few counts. V gene TRBV4-1 combines with J gene TRBJ2-7, with D hard to call. Trimming removed 1 base from V and 0 bases from J, with 10 bases in between. The CDR3 has 15 residues. The germline gives CDR1 MGHRA, CDR2 YSYEKL. CDR3 protein: CASSQGVQASYEQYF. CDR3 DNA: TGCGCCAGCAGCCAAGGCGTTCAGGCCTCCTACGAGCAGTACTTC.

This clonotype was observed a few times. This chain links TRBV5-1 with TRBJ2-1; 8 nucleotides match TRBD2. Germline V lookup: CDR1 SGHRS, CDR2 YFSETQ. V lost 3 bases, J lost 9 bases, and 11 bases stayed unmatched. CDR3 length: 15 residues. The CDR3 is CASSWAAGVQGEQFF. CDR3 bases: TGCGCCAGCAGCTGGGCAGCGGGAGTTCAAGGTGAGCAGTTCTTC.

The sample holds many counts of this clonotype. The chain has TRBV4-2 and TRBJ2-7; D may be TRBD2 (5 bases). This CDR3 is built from 14 residues. Trimming pared 4 bases from V and 0 bases from J, leaving 10 bases between. Germline assignment: CDR1 LGHNA and CDR2 YNFKEQ. CDR3 loop: CASSPRENSYEQYF. The CDR3 nucleotides are TGTGCCAGCAGCCCCCGGGAAAACTCCTACGAGCAGTACTTC.

This clonotype was found a few times. One end of the junction fails to match germline, which may point to a read error. V and J are TRBV29-1 and TRBJ1-1, with a weak D call TRBD1 (6 bases). The germline V gene encodes CDR1 SQVTM and CDR2 ANQGSEA. The CDR3 covers 13 residues. Written as DNA, the CDR3 is TGCAGCGCTTTGACAGGCGATGTGTATGCACTTACCTTT. Translated, it gives CSALTGDVYALTF. The variable domain in full, completed from reference TRBV29-1 and TRBJ1-1, reads SAVISQKPSRDICQRGTSLTIQCQVDSQVTMMFWYRQQPGQSLTLIATANQGSEATYESGFVIDKFPISRPNLTFSTLTVSNMSPEDSSIYLCSALTGDVYALTFGQGTRLTVV.